The 11 T cell receptor beta chains in this list originate from one sample, sequenced in a study of blood T cell repertoires in COVID-19. The table came from immunoSEQ multiplex PCR; TCRdb's copy has only in-frame clones and leaves some out. The sample contains about 200,000 clones, around 80% of which appear only once. The sequenced sample consisted of peripheral blood. These receptor sequences come from an older woman with acute or convalescent COVID-19.

This rearrangement joins TRBV5-4 to TRBJ2-1, with D tentatively TRBD2 (6 bases). V gave up 4 bases and J gave up 7 bases, with 15 bases separating them. This CDR3 has 14 residues. Looked up from germline, CDR1 is SGHNT and CDR2 is YYREEE (reference sequence). DNA of the CDR3: TGTGCCAGCAGCATCCCGGGACTCGGGAATGAGCAGTTCTTC. This sequence encodes CASSIPGLGNEQFF. Drawing the rest from reference TRBV5-4 and TRBJ2-1, the complete variable domain is ETGVTQSPTHLIKTRGQQVTLRCSSQSGHNTVSWYQQALGQGPQFIFQYYREEENGRGNFPPRFSGLQFPNYSSELNVNALELDDSALYLCASSIPGLGNEQFFGPGTRLTVL.

This chain joins TRBV6-5 and TRBJ2-1, with a possible D match to TRBD1 (6 bases). V was cut by 2 bases and J by 3 bases, with 11 bases left in between. From germline, CDR1 is MNHEY and CDR2 SVGAGI. The CDR3 totals 15 residues. Here the CDR3 reads CASSYGLGGYNEQFF. The DNA for the CDR3 is TGTGCCAGCAGTTACGGGCTAGGGGGCTACAATGAGCAGTTCTTC.

This clone was seen only once. The chain uses TRBV28 and TRBJ2-3; possible D gene TRBD2, 6 bases. CDR3 length equals 14 residues. CDR1 is MDHEN and CDR2 is SYDVKM in the germline V gene. Trimming pared 3 bases from V and 8 bases from J, leaving 15 bases between. The CDR3 reads CASSFSGASGTQYF. CDR3 DNA: TGTGCCAGCAGTTTTAGCGGAGCCTCCGGTACGCAGTATTTT.

This CDR3 reads CASSPSLAQGTFEGGYTF. For the CDR3, the DNA is TGTGCCAGCAGCCCTAGTTTAGCACAGGGGACATTTGAGGGTGGCTACACCTTC. The chain couples TRBV7-2 to TRBJ1-2, with TRBD1 matching 7 bases. CDR1 and CDR2 (germline): SGHTA, FQGNSA. This CDR3 comprises 18 residues. J was trimmed by 7 bases and V by 5 bases; bases with no gene match: 22.

The chain is built from TRBV27 and TRBJ1-1; 7 nucleotides agree with TRBD1. Per the germline V gene, CDR1 is MNHEY and CDR2 is SMNVEV (reference sequence). The V gene end was trimmed by 6 bases and the J gene end by 1 base; junction bases not matched to a gene: 5. This CDR3 contains 14 residues. The CDR3 is CASSPTGKNTEAFF. Here the CDR3 DNA reads TGTGCCAGCAGCCCGACAGGGAAGAACACTGAAGCTTTCTTT.

The chain is built from TRBV5-1 and TRBJ1-3; D is unresolved. The CDR3 is 15 amino acids. The ends were cut back, 0 bases at V and 0 bases at J, with 7 bases in the middle. Germline loops: CDR1 SGHRS, CDR2 YFSETQ. CDR3 bases: TGCGCCAGCAGCTTGGCGGAGGACTCTGGAAACACCATATATTTT. This translates into CASSLAEDSGNTIYF.

Worth noting for this clone: This CDR3 is also generated by other DNA sequences in the sample. The V and J genes are TRBV18 and TRBJ2-2; D perhaps matches TRBD1 (6 bases). CDR1 KGHSH and CDR2 LQKENI come from the germline V gene. The V gene lost 2 bases and the J gene lost 6 bases, with 7 bases spanning the gap. The CDR3 loop spans 13 amino acids. The CDR3 loop is CASSPEGAGELFF. Written as DNA, the CDR3 is TGTGCCAGCTCACCAGAGGGGGCCGGGGAGCTGTTTTTT.

Regarding this clone: Other DNA sequences from this sample encode an identical CDR3 as well. V gene TRBV18 combines with J gene TRBJ2-1; D may be TRBD1 (6 bases). CDR3 size: 13 residues. Deletions cut 6 bases from V and 1 base from J, with 7 bases between. CDR1 is KGHSH and CDR2 is LQKENI in the germline V gene. In DNA form, the CDR3 reads TGTGCCAGCTCGACAGGTTCCTACAATGAGCAGTTCTTC. As protein: CASSTGSYNEQFF.

This rearrangement joins TRBV5-5 to TRBJ2-3; 7 bases match TRBD1. The V gene's germline CDR1 is SGHKS and CDR2 YYEKEE (reference sequence). The junction had 11 bases not matched to a gene; V was cut back by 6 bases and J by 1 base. The CDR3 length is 16 residues. As DNA, the CDR3 is TGTGCCAGCACCAAACAAGACAGGGTCGGCACAGATACGCAGTATTTT. It yields the protein CASTKQDRVGTDTQYF.

The chain uses TRBV29-1 and TRBJ2-1; 8 positions match TRBD2. Germline CDR1 and CDR2: SQVTM and ANQGSEA. CDR3 length equals 15 residues. The trim removed 1 base at V and 7 bases at J, leaving 9 bases unmatched. The CDR3 loop reads CSVEVSGGRRNEQFF. The CDR3 bases are TGCAGCGTTGAAGTGTCTGGCGGGAGGAGGAATGAGCAGTTCTTC.

The chain uses TRBV2 and TRBJ1-1; a weak D match, TRBD1 (6 bases). CDR3 length: 14 amino acids. Trimming pared 3 bases from V and 5 bases from J, leaving 13 bases between. Germline assignment: CDR1 SNHLY and CDR2 FYNNEI. The DNA for the CDR3 is TGTGCCAGCAGTGAGTACAGGGATTTGACTGAAGCTTTCTTT. The encoded protein is CASSEYRDLTEAFF. Looking up the rest from reference TRBV2 and TRBJ1-1 gives the full variable domain: EPEVTQTPSHQVTQMGQEVILRCVPISNHLYFYWYRQILGQKVEFLVSFYNNEISEKSEIFDDQFSVERPDGSNFTLKIRSTKLEDSAMYFCASSEYRDLTEAFFGQGTRLTVV.